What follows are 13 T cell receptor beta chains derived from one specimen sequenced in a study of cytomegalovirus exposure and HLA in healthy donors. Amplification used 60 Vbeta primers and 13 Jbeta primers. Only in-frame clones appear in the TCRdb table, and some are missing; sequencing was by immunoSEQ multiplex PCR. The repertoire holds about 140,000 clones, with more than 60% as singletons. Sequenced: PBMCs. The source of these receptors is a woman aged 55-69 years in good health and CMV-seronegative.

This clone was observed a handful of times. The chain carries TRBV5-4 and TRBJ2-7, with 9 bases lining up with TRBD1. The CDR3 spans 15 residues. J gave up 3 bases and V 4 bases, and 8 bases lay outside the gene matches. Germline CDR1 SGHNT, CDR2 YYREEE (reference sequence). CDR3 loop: CASSLGQGLSYEQYF. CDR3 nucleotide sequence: TGTGCCAGCAGCCTCGGACAGGGGTTGAGCTACGAGCAGTACTTC.

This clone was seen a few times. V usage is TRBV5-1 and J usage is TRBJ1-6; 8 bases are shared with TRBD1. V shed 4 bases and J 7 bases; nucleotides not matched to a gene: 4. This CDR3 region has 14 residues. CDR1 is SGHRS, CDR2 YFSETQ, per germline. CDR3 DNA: TGCGCCAGCAGCAACCGGGACAGGAATTCACCCCTCCACTTT. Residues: CASSNRDRNSPLHF.

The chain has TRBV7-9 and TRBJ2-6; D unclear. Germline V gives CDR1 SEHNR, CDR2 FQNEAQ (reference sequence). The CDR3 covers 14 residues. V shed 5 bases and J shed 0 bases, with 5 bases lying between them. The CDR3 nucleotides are TGTGCCAGCAGCCGTAACTCTGGGGCCAACGTCCTGACTTTC. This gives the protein CASSRNSGANVLTF.

The CDR3 DNA reads as TGCAGCGTTGAAGGGGAGTTTGGGGAGACCCAGTACTTC. Amino acid sequence: CSVEGEFGETQYF. This chain connects TRBV29-1 to TRBJ2-5; D might be TRBD2 (5 bases). The ends were cut back, 1 base at V and 5 bases at J, with 11 bases in the middle. Germline V CDR1 and CDR2: SQVTM, ANQGSEA. This CDR3 is 13 amino acids long.

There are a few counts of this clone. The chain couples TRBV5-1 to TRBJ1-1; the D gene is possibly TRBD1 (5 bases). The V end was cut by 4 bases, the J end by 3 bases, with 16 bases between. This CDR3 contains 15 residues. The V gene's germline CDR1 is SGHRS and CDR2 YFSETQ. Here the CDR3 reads CASSPPGRGDTEAFF. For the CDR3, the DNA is TGCGCCAGCAGCCCACCAGGTCGGGGGGACACTGAAGCTTTCTTT.

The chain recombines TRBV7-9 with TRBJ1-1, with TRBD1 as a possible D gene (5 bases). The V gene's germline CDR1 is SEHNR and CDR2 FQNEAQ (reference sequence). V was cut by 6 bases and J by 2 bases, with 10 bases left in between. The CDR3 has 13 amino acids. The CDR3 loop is CASSFQGNTEAFF. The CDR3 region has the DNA TGTGCCAGCAGTTTTCAGGGAAACACTGAAGCTTTCTTT.

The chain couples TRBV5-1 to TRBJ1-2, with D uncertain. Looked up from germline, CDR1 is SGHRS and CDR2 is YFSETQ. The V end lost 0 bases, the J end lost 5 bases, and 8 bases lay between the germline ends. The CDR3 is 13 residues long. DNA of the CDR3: TGCGCCAGCAGCTTGGCCGCAGTATATGGCTACACCTTC. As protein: CASSLAAVYGYTF.

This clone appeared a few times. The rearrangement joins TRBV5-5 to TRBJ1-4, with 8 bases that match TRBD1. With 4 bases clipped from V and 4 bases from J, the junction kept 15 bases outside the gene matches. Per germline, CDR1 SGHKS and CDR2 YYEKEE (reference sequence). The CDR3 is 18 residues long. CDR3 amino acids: CASSIQLTGAFDNEKLFF. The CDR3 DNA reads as TGTGCCAGCAGCATCCAACTGACAGGGGCGTTCGATAATGAAAAACTGTTTTTT.

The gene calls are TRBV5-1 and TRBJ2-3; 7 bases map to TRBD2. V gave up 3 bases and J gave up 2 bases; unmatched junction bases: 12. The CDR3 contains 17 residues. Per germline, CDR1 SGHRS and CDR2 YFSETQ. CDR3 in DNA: TGCGCCAGCAGCTCGGGGGGTGGGGGTTGGAACACAGATACGCAGTATTTT. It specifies CASSSGGGGWNTDTQYF.

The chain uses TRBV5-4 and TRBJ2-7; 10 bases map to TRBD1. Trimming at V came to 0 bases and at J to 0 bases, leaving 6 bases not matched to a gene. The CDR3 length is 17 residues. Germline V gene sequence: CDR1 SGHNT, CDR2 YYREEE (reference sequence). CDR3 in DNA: TGTGCCAGCAGCTTGGGACAGGGGGCCCGAACCTCCTACGAGCAGTACTTC. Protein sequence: CASSLGQGARTSYEQYF.

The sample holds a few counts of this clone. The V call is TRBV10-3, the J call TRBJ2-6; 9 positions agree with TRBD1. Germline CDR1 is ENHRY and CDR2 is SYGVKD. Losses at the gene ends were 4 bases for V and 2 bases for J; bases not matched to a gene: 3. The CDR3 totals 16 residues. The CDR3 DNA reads TGTGCCATCAGTGTACAGGGGGCGGCTGGGGCCAACGTCCTGACTTTC. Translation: CAISVQGAAGANVLTF.

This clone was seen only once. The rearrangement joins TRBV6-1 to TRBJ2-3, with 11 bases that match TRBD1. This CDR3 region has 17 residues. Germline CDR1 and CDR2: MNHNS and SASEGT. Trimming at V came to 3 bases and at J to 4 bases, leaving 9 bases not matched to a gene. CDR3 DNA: TGTGCCAGCAGTGACCTTGGACAGGGGGCGCGAGCAGATACGCAGTATTTT. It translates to CASSDLGQGARADTQYF.

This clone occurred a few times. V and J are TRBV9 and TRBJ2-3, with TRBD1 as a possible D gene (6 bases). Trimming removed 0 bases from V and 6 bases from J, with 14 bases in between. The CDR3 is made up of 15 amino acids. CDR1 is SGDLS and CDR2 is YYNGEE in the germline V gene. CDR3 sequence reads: CASSVEAHQGDTQYF. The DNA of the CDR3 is TGTGCCAGCAGCGTAGAGGCGCATCAGGGGGATACGCAGTATTTT.